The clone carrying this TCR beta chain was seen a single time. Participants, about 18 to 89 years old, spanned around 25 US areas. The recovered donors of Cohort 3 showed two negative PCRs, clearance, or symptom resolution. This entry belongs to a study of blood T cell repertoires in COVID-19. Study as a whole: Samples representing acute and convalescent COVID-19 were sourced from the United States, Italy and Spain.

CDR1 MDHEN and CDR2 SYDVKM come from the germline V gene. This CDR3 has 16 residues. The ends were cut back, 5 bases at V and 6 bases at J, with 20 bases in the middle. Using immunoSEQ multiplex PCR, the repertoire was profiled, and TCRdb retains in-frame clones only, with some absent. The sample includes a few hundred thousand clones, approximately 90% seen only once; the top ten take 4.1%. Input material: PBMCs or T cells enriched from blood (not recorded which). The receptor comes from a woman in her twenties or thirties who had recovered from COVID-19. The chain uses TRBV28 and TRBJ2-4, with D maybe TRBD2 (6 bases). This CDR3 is CASSPGEVGTINIQYF. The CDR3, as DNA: TGTGCCAGCAGTCCGGGAGAAGTGGGCACTATAAACATTCAGTACTTC.